Here is one TCR beta chain with its context. These data come from a study of T cell responses to AZD1222 COVID-19 vaccine. V was pared by 7 bases and J by 4 bases, with 10 bases of the junction left unmatched. Germline CDR1 LGHDT, CDR2 YNNKEL (reference sequence). The CDR3 is 16 amino acids. Sequencing was performed with immunoSEQ multiplex PCR; in TCRdb, only in-frame clones are kept and a portion is missing. The sample lists 60,000 to 75,000 clones, 85% occurring once. This specimen was peripheral blood, taken on day 0 of AZD1222 vaccination. The chain couples TRBV3-1 (or the pseudogene TRBV3-2) to TRBJ1-6; 7 nucleotides agree with TRBD1. The sequence was obtained from an adult in good health. The CDR3 region has the DNA TGTGCCAGCACTTCCACCCTGGGACAGTATAATTCACCCCTCCACTTT. This encodes CASTSTLGQYNSPLHF.